A single T cell receptor (beta chain) is shown here with its context. Other DNA sequences in the same sample also yield this CDR3. Authors' processing steps: Estimates of nucleated cell counts were drawn from the amplification of reference gene primers. Produced via immunoSEQ multiplex PCR; TCRdb's table is partial and in-frame only. That table is the source of V, J and clone size, and D and trimming were worked out from the DNA. This table has some 170,000 clones, roughly 73% appearing once. These data are taken from a study of blood T cell repertoires in COVID-19. Overall study context: Samples of COVID-19 (acute and convalescent) were obtained from the United States, Italy and Spain. T cells, B-cell-depleted T cells, or PBMCs provided the cDNA or gDNA that served as material.

The sequence came from a man between 65 and 85 years old with acute or convalescent COVID-19. Material for sequencing was peripheral blood.

The CDR3 nucleotides read TGTGCCAGCAGCCGTACAGGGAATAATTCACCCCTCCACTTT. Its translation is CASSRTGNNSPLHF. This rearrangement joins TRBV11-1 to TRBJ1-6; maybe TRBD1 (6 bases). V was trimmed by 5 bases and J by 5 bases, leaving 10 bases between them. The CDR3 extends over 14 amino acids. From germline, CDR1 is SGHAT and CDR2 FQDESV (reference sequence). The full variable domain, in which reference TRBV11-1 and TRBJ1-6 provide the parts outside the CDR3, is EAEVAQSPRYKITEKSQAVAFWCDPISGHATLYWYRQILGQGPELLVQFQDESVVDDSQLPKDRFSAERLKGVDSTLKIQPAELGDSAMYLCASSRTGNNSPLHFGNGTRLTVT.